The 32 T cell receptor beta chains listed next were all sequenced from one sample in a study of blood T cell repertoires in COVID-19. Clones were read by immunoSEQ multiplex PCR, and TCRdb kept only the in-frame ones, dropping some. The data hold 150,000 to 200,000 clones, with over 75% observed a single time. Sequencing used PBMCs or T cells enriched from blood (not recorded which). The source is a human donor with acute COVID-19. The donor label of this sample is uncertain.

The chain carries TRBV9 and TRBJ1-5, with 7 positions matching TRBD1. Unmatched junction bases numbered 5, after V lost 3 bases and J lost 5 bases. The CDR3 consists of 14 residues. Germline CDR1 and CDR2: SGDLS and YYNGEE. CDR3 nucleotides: TGTGCCAGCAGCGGATCAGGGGGGTATCAGCCCCAGCATTTT. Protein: CASSGSGGYQPQHF. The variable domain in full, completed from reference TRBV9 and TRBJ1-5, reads DSGVTQTPKHLITATGQRVTLRCSPRSGDLSVYWYQQSLDQGLQFLIQYYNGEERAKGNILERFSAQQFPDLHSELNLSSLELGDSALYFCASSGSGGYQPQHFGDGTRLSIL.

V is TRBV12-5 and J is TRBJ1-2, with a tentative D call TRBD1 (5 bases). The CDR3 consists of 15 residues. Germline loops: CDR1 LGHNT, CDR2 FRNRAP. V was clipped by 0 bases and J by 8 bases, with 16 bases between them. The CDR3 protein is CASGLVPTGSWGYTF. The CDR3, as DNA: TGTGCTAGTGGTTTGGTACCTACAGGATCTTGGGGCTACACCTTC.

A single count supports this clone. CDR3 amino acids: CASSESAGTGNYGYTF. CDR3 nucleotide sequence: TGCGCCAGCAGTGAGTCGGCAGGAACCGGAAACTATGGCTACACCTTC. V gene TRBV10-2 combines with J gene TRBJ1-2; D not resolved. The ends were cut back, 0 bases at V and 2 bases at J, with 13 bases in the middle. Germline V gene lookup returns CDR1 WSHSY and CDR2 SAAADI. This CDR3 comprises 16 residues.

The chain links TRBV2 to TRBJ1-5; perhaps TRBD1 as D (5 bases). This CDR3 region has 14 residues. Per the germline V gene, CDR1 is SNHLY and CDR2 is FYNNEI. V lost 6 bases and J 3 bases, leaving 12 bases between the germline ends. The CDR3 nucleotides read TGTGCCAGCAGGGTACGGGGGAACAATCAGCCCCAGCATTTT. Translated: CASRVRGNNQPQHF.

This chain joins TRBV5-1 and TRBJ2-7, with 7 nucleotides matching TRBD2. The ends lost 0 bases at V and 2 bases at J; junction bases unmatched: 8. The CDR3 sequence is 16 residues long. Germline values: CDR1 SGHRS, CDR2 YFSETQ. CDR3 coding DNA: TGCGCCAGCAGCTTGGCCCTTCTAGCGGAACCCTACGAGCAGTACTTC. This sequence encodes CASSLALLAEPYEQYF.

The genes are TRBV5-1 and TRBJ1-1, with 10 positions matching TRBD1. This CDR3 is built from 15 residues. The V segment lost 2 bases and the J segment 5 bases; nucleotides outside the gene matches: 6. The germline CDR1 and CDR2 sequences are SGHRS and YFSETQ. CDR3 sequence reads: CASSFETGGKTEAFF. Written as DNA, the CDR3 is TGCGCCAGCAGCTTCGAGACAGGGGGCAAGACTGAAGCTTTCTTT.

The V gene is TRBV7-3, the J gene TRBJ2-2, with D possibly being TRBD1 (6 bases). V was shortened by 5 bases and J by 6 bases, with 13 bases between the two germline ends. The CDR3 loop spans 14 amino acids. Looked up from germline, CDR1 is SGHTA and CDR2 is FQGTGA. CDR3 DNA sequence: TGTGCCAGCAGCCCGCGTGGGGGCGCCGGGGAGCTGTTTTTT. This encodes CASSPRGGAGELFF.

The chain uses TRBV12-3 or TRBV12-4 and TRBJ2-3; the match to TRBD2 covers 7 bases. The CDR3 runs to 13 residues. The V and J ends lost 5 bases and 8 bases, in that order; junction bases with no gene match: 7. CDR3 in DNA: TGTGCCAGCAGTGTCACTAGCGCGAGTACGCAGTATTTT. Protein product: CASSVTSASTQYF.

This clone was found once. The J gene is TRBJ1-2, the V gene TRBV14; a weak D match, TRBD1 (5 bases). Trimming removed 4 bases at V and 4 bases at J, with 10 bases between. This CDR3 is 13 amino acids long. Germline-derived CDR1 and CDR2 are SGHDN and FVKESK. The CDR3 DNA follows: TGTGCCAGCAGCCTAAGACAGTCCTATGGCTACACCTTC. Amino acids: CASSLRQSYGYTF.

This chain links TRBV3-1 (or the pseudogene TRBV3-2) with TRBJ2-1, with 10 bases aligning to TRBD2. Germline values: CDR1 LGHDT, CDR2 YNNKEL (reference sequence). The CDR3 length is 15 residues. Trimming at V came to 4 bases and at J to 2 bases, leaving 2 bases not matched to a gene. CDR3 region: CASSLSGGAYNEQFF. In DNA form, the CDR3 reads TGTGCCAGCAGCCTAAGCGGGGGGGCCTACAATGAGCAGTTCTTC.

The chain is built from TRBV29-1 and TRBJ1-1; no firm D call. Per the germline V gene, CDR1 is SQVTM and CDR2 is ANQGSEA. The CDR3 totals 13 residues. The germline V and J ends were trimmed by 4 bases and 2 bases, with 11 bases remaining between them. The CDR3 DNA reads TGCAGCGTTGGGCCCCGGGATAACACTGAAGCTTTCTTT. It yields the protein CSVGPRDNTEAFF.

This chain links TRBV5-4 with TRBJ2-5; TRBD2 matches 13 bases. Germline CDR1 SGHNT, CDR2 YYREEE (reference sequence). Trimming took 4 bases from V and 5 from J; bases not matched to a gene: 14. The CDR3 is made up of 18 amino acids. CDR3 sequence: CASSPTTSGGALKETQYF. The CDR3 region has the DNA TGTGCCAGCAGCCCAACCACTAGCGGGGGGGCCTTGAAGGAGACCCAGTACTTC.

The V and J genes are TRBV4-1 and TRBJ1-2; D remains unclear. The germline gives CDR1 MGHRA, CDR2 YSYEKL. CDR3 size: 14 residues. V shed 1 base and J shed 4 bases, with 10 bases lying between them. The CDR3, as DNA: TGCGCCAGCAGCCAAGTCTTACAGAGCTATGGCTACACCTTC. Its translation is CASSQVLQSYGYTF.

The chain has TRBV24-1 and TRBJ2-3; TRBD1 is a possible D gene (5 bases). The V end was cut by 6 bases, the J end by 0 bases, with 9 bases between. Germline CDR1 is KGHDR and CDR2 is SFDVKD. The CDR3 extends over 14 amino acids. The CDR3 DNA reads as TGTGCCACCAGTTCCGACAGTAGCACAGATACGCAGTATTTT. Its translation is CATSSDSSTDTQYF.

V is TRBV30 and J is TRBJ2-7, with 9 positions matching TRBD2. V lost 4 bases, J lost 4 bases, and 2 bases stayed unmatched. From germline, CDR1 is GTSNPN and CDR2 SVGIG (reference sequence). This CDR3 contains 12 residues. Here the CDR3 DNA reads TGTGCCTGGACTAGCGGGGAGTACGAGCAGTACTTC. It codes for CAWTSGEYEQYF. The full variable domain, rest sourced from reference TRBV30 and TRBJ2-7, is SQTIHQWPATLVQPVGSPLSLECTVEGTSNPNLYWYRQAAGRGLQLLFYSVGIGQISSEVPQNLSASRPQDRQFILSSKKLLLSDSGFYLCAWTSGEYEQYFGPGTRLTVT.

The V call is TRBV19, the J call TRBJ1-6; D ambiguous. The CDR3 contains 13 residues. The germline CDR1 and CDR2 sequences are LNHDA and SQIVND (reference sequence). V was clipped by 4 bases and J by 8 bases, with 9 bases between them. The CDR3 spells CASSTRADSPLHF. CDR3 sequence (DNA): TGTGCCAGTAGTACCCGAGCGGATTCACCCCTCCACTTT.

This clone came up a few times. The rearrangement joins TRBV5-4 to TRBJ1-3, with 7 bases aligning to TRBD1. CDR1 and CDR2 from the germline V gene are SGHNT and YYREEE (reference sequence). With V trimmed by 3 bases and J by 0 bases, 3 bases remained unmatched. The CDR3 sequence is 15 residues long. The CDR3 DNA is TGTGCCAGCAGCTCCCCAGGGGGCTCTGGAAACACCATATATTTT. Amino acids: CASSSPGGSGNTIYF.

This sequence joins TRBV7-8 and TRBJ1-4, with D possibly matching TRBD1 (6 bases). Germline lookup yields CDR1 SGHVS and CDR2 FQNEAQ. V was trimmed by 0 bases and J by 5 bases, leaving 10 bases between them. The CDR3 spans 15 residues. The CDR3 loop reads CASSLAHRENEKLFF. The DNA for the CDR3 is TGTGCCAGCAGCTTAGCGCACAGGGAAAATGAAAAACTGTTTTTT.

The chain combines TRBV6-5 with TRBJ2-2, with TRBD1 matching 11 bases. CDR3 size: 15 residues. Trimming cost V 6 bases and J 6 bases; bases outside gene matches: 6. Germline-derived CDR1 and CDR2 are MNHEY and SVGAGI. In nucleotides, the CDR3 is TGTGCCAGCAGCACGGACAGGGGGCGCCCCGGGGAGCTGTTTTTT. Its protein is CASSTDRGRPGELFF.

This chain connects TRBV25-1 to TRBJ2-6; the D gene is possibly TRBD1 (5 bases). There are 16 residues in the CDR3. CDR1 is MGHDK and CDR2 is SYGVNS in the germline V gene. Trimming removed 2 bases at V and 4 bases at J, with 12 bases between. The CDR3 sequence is CASSEVSGPGANVLTF. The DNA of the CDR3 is TGTGCCAGCAGTGAAGTCTCAGGGCCCGGGGCCAACGTCCTGACTTTC.

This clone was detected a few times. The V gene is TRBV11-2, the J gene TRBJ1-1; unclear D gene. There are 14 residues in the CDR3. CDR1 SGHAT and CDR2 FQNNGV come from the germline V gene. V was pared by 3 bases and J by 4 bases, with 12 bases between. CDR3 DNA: TGTGCCAGCAGCTTGGGTTCCGGGAGCACTGAAGCTTTCTTT. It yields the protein CASSLGSGSTEAFF. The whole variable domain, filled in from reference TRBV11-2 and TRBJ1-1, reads EAGVAQSPRYKIIEKRQSVAFWCNPISGHATLYWYQQILGQGPKLLIQFQNNGVVDDSQLPKDRFSAERLKGVDSTLKIQPAKLEDSAVYLCASSLGSGSTEAFFGQGTRLTVV.

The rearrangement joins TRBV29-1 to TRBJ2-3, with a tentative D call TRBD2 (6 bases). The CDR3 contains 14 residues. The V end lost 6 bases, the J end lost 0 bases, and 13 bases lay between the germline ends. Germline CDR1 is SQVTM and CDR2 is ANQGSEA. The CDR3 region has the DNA TGCAGCGTAGCCGGGACTTGGAGCACAGATACGCAGTATTTT. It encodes CSVAGTWSTDTQYF.

CDR3 amino acids: CATAAVADTQYF. In DNA form, the CDR3 reads TGTGCCACGGCCGCGGTGGCAGATACGCAGTATTTT. This rearrangement joins TRBV10-3 to TRBJ2-3; D is unclear. Germline V gene sequence: CDR1 ENHRY, CDR2 SYGVKD. This CDR3 is built from 12 residues. V lost 10 bases, J lost 4 bases, and 12 bases lay in between.

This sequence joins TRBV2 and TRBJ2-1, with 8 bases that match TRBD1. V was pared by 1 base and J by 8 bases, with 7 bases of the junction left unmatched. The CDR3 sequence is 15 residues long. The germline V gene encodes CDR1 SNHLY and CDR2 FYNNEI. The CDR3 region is CASSEGTGHMDEQFF. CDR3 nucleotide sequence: TGTGCCAGCAGTGAAGGGACAGGGCATATGGATGAGCAGTTCTTC.

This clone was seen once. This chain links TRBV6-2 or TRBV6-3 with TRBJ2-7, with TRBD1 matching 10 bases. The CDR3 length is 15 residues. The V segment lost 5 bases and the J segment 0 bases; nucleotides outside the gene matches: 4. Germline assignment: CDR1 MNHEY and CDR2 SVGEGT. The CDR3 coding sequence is TGTGCCAGCAGTGATCGGACAGGGGGCTCCTACGAGCAGTACTTC. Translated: CASSDRTGGSYEQYF.

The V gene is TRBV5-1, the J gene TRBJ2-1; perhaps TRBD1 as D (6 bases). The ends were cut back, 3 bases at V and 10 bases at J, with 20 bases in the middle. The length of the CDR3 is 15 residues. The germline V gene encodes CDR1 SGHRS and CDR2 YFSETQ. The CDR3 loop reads CASSSSPGALGEQFF. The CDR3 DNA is TGCGCCAGCAGCTCTAGTCCAGGGGCTTTGGGGGAGCAGTTCTTC.

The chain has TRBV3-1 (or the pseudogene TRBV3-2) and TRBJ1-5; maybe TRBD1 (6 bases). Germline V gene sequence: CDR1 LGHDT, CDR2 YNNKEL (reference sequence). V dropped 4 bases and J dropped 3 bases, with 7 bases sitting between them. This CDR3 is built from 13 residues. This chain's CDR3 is CASSRQVNQPQHF. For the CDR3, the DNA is TGTGCCAGCAGCCGACAGGTCAATCAGCCCCAGCATTTT.

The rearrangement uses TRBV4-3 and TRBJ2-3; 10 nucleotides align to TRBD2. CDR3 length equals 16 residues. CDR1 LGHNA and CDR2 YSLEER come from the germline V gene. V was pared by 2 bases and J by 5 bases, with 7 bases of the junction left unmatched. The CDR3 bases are TGCGCCAGCAGCCAAATTAGCGGGGGGACACAAGATACGCAGTATTTT. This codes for CASSQISGGTQDTQYF.

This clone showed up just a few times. This CDR3 is CASSGGRTGKETQYF. The CDR3 DNA follows: TGCGCCAGCAGCGGTGGGAGGACAGGGAAAGAGACCCAGTACTTC. The V call is TRBV4-1, the J call TRBJ2-5; 8 bases are shared with TRBD1. CDR1 is MGHRA, CDR2 YSYEKL, per germline. The trim removed 5 bases at V and 3 bases at J, leaving 8 bases unmatched. The CDR3 has 15 residues.

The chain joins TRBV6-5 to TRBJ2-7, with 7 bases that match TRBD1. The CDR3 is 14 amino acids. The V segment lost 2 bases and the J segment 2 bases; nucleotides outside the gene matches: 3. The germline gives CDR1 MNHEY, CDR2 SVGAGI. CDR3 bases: TGTGCCAGCAGTTACGGGACAGTACCCTACGAGCAGTACTTC. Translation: CASSYGTVPYEQYF.

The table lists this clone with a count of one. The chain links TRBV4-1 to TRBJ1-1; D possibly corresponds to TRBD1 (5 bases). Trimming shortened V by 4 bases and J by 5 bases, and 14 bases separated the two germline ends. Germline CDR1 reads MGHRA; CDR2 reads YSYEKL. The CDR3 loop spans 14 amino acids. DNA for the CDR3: TGCGCCAGCAGCCTAACAGCGGGGGGAACTGAAGCTTTCTTT. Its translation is CASSLTAGGTEAFF.

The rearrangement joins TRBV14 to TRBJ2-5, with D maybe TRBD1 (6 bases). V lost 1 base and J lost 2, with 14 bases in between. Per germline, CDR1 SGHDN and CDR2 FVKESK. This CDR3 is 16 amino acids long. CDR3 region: CASSQVLRTVQETQYF. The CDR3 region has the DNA TGTGCCAGCAGCCAAGTACTTCGGACAGTGCAAGAGACCCAGTACTTC.